The 21 T cell receptor beta chains listed next were all sequenced from one sample in a study of blood T cell repertoires in COVID-19. Clones were read by immunoSEQ multiplex PCR, and TCRdb kept only the in-frame ones, dropping some. In the table there are roughly 100,000 clones, more than 75% of which are singletons. The source material was peripheral blood. These receptor sequences come from a woman of 80 years or more with active COVID-19.

V is TRBV6-1 and J is TRBJ1-4, with TRBD1 matching over 8 bases. This CDR3 has 16 amino acids. Losses at the gene ends were 1 base for V and 10 bases for J; bases not matched to a gene: 11. Germline V gene sequence: CDR1 MNHNS, CDR2 SASEGT. CDR3 bases: TGTGCCAGCAGTGAAGAAGGTCGGACAGGGAGGGGAAAACTGTTTTTT. Translating it yields CASSEEGRTGRGKLFF.

V usage is TRBV7-9 and J usage is TRBJ2-1; the match to TRBD2 covers 9 bases. Germline CDR1 reads SEHNR; CDR2 reads FQNEAQ (reference sequence). V gave up 0 bases and J gave up 3 bases; unmatched junction bases: 6. The CDR3 has 17 amino acids. The CDR3 nucleotides read TGTGCCAGCAGCTTAGCACCAGCGGGAGGCTTCTACAATGAGCAGTTCTTC. Translated: CASSLAPAGGFYNEQFF.

This chain joins TRBV28 and TRBJ2-1, with 9 bases matching TRBD2. V trimming: 8 bases; J trimming: 1 base; junction bases outside the gene matches: 3. CDR1 and CDR2 (germline): MDHEN, SYDVKM. The CDR3 has 14 amino acids. CDR3 region: CASHLAGSYNEQFF. The CDR3, as DNA: TGTGCCAGCCATCTAGCGGGATCCTACAATGAGCAGTTCTTC.

This clone has only one observation. The chain employs TRBV5-4 and TRBJ2-5; D remains unclear. In germline, CDR1 is SGHNT, CDR2 YYREEE (reference sequence). Trimming took 0 bases from V and 3 from J, leaving 9 bases between them. The length of the CDR3 is 14 residues. The CDR3 nucleotides read TGTGCCAGCAGCTTGGCCAACAGAGAAGAGACCCAGTACTTC. This encodes CASSLANREETQYF.

The rearrangement links TRBV19 to TRBJ2-1, with D perhaps TRBD2 (6 bases). This CDR3 spans 15 amino acids. Trimming stripped 5 bases from V and 9 bases from J, with 20 bases between. Germline V lookup: CDR1 LNHDA, CDR2 SQIVND (reference sequence). CDR3 in amino acids: CASSFGGAAELEQFF. The CDR3 region has the DNA TGTGCCAGTAGTTTTGGAGGGGCGGCGGAGCTTGAGCAGTTCTTC.

V usage is TRBV29-1 and J usage is TRBJ2-5; possible D gene TRBD1, 6 bases. Germline-derived CDR1 and CDR2 are SQVTM and ANQGSEA. There are 13 residues in the CDR3. The V end lost 5 bases, the J end lost 5 bases, and 15 bases lay between the germline ends. CDR3 in DNA: TGCAGCGTTAGACCACAGGGTGGTGAGACCCAGTACTTC. This encodes CSVRPQGGETQYF.

V gene TRBV6-5 combines with J gene TRBJ2-3; D unclear. This CDR3 region has 15 residues. From germline, CDR1 is MNHEY and CDR2 SVGAGI. Trimming left V 6 bases short and J 0 bases short, with 13 bases between. The CDR3 nucleotides are TGTGCCAGCAGGCGAAAGAGCCGTAGCACAGATACGCAGTATTTT. It yields the protein CASRRKSRSTDTQYF.

V and J are TRBV10-3 and TRBJ2-5; 13 bases are a match to TRBD2. Unmatched junction bases numbered 3, after V lost 3 bases and J lost 5 bases. CDR3 length equals 15 residues. Germline CDR1 is ENHRY and CDR2 is SYGVKD. CDR3 sequence (DNA): TGTGCCATCAGTGAAGGGACTAGCGGGACTGAGACCCAGTACTTC. Translated, it gives CAISEGTSGTETQYF.

This clone has just a few counts. This sequence joins TRBV10-3 and TRBJ2-7, with 11 bases lining up with TRBD2. Per germline, CDR1 ENHRY and CDR2 SYGVKD. The trim removed 11 bases at V and 4 bases at J, leaving 7 bases unmatched. The CDR3 is made up of 13 amino acids. In DNA form, the CDR3 reads TGTGCCGCCCTCGGGACTAGCGGATACGAGCAGTACTTC. Encoded protein: CAALGTSGYEQYF.

This sequence joins TRBV12-3 or TRBV12-4 and TRBJ2-5; no firm D call. V shed 5 bases and J shed 2 bases, with 9 bases lying between them. This CDR3 comprises 13 residues. CDR3 DNA sequence: TGTGCCAGCAGTCGCGCGATTCAAGAGACCCAGTACTTC. Encoded protein: CASSRAIQETQYF.

The chain couples TRBV11-2 to TRBJ2-3, with 10 bases identical to TRBD1. V dropped 3 bases and J dropped 1; count of bases not matched to a gene: 4. The CDR3 extends over 16 amino acids. Germline V CDR1 and CDR2: SGHAT, FQNNGV. The CDR3: CASSFSGTGGTDTQYF. In DNA, the CDR3 is TGTGCCAGCAGCTTCAGCGGGACAGGGGGCACAGATACGCAGTATTTT.

The chain has TRBV5-1 and TRBJ2-5; D unclear. The V end was cut by 1 base, the J end by 2 bases, with 6 bases between. The germline gives CDR1 SGHRS, CDR2 YFSETQ. CDR3 length: 13 residues. The CDR3, as DNA: TGCGCCAGCAGCTTGTTTCATCAAGAGACCCAGTACTTC. Amino acid sequence: CASSLFHQETQYF.

The rearrangement links TRBV6-6 to TRBJ1-2, with 7 positions matching TRBD1. The germline V gene encodes CDR1 MNHNY and CDR2 SVGAGI (reference sequence). The J segment lost 3 bases and the V segment lost 6 bases, leaving 4 bases of the junction unmatched. This CDR3 contains 13 residues. The CDR3 loop reads CASSTGVYYGYTF. Written as DNA, the CDR3 is TGTGCCAGCAGCACAGGGGTATACTATGGCTACACCTTC.

The V gene is TRBV27, the J gene TRBJ2-3; unclear D gene. V lost 2 bases and J lost 4, with 7 bases in between. Germline V gives CDR1 MNHEY, CDR2 SMNVEV (reference sequence). This CDR3 has 13 residues. The CDR3 loop is CASSLRLSDTQYF. The DNA for the CDR3 is TGTGCCAGCAGTTTACGACTCTCAGATACGCAGTATTTT.

The rearrangement joins TRBV28 to TRBJ2-7; TRBD1 matches at 8 bases. The CDR3 sequence is 14 residues long. The V segment lost 5 bases and the J segment 5 bases; nucleotides outside the gene matches: 8. Germline V gives CDR1 MDHEN, CDR2 SYDVKM. The CDR3 spells CASSAPDRDHEQYF. CDR3 nucleotides: TGTGCCAGCAGTGCCCCGGACAGGGACCACGAGCAGTACTTC.

This chain links TRBV4-2 with TRBJ1-6; 7 nucleotides line up with TRBD1. This CDR3 has 20 residues. Germline loops: CDR1 LGHNA, CDR2 YNFKEQ. With V trimmed by 4 bases and J by 6 bases, 21 bases remained unmatched. This chain's CDR3 is CASSLPEGSGQLGSNSPLHF. CDR3 nucleotide sequence: TGTGCCAGCAGCCTCCCTGAAGGATCGGGACAGCTCGGAAGTAATTCACCCCTCCACTTT.

The genes are TRBV10-2 and TRBJ2-1, with TRBD2 identical over 14 bases. Unmatched junction bases numbered 4, after V lost 8 bases and J lost 7 bases. CDR1 and CDR2 from the germline V gene are WSHSY and SAAADI. This CDR3 is 14 amino acids long. CDR3 in DNA: TGCGCCAGCGGGACTAGCGGGAGTGGAAATGAGCAGTTCTTC. Translated: CASGTSGSGNEQFF.

The genes are TRBV29-1 and TRBJ1-2; D is unresolved. The V gene lost 4 bases and the J gene lost 3 bases, with 9 bases spanning the gap. Germline lookup yields CDR1 SQVTM and CDR2 ANQGSEA. The CDR3 has 12 amino acids. The CDR3 region has the DNA TGCAGCGTTGGGTCGGCGGACTATGGCTACACCTTC. Amino acid sequence: CSVGSADYGYTF.

V and J are TRBV3-1 (or the pseudogene TRBV3-2) and TRBJ2-5; D gene unclear. V shed 2 bases and J shed 5 bases, with 6 bases lying between them. CDR3 length: 12 residues. Germline-derived CDR1 and CDR2 are LGHDT and YNNKEL (reference sequence). The CDR3 loop reads CASSQPRETQYF. CDR3 in DNA: TGTGCCAGCAGCCAACCCCGGGAGACCCAGTACTTC.

The rearrangement uses TRBV11-3 and TRBJ2-3, with 9 bases matching TRBD1. The germline V gene has CDR1 SGHNT and CDR2 YENEEA. Trimming took 5 bases from V and 3 from J; bases not matched to a gene: 6. The CDR3 length is 15 residues. The CDR3 spells CASSLKGQGTDTQYF. CDR3 DNA sequence: TGTGCCAGCAGCCTAAAGGGACAGGGAACAGATACGCAGTATTTT.

The chain recombines TRBV6-5 with TRBJ2-1; D not certain. The CDR3 extends over 13 amino acids. V was shortened by 8 bases and J by 5 bases, with 13 bases between the two germline ends. Germline-derived CDR1 and CDR2 are MNHEY and SVGAGI. The CDR3 loop reads CASSVREDNEQFF. The CDR3 DNA sequence: TGTGCCAGCTCCGTACGCGAGGACAATGAGCAGTTCTTC.